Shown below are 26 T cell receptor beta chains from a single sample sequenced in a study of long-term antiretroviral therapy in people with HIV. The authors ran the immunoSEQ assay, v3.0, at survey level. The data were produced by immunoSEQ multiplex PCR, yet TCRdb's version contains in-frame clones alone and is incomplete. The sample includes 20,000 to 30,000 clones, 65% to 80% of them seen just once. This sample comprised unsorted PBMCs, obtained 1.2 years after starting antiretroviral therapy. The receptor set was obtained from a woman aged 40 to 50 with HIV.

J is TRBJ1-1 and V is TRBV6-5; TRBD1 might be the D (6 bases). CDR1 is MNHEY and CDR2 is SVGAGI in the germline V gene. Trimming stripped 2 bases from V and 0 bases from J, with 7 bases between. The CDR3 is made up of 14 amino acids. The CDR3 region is CASSYRTVNTEAFF. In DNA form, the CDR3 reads TGTGCCAGCAGTTACAGGACAGTGAACACTGAAGCTTTCTTT.

CDR3 protein: CAWRPAGDRRYQPQHF. The CDR3 nucleotides read TGTGCCTGGAGGCCCGCTGGGGACAGGAGATATCAGCCCCAGCATTTT. The V call is TRBV30, the J call TRBJ1-5; TRBD1 matches 8 bases. V dropped 3 bases and J dropped 5; count of bases not matched to a gene: 12. This CDR3 spans 16 amino acids. The germline V gene has CDR1 GTSNPN and CDR2 SVGIG (reference sequence). The full variable domain, with the rest looked up from reference TRBV30 and TRBJ1-5, is SQTIHQWPATLVQPVGSPLSLECTVEGTSNPNLYWYRQAAGRGLQLLFYSVGIGQISSEVPQNLSASRPQDRQFILSSKKLLLSDSGFYLCAWRPAGDRRYQPQHFGDGTRLSIL.

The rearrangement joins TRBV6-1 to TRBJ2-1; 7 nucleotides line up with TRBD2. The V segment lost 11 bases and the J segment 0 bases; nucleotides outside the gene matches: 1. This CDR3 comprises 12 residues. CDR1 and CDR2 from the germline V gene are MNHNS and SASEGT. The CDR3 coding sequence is TGTGCCGGCGGGAGCTCCTACAATGAGCAGTTCTTC. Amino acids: CAGGSSYNEQFF.

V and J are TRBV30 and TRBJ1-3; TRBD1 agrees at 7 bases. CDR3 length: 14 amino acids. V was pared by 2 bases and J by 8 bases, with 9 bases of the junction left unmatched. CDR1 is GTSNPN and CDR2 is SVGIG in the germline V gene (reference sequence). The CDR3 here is CAWSLGDSRYTIYF. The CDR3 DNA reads TGTGCCTGGAGTTTGGGGGACAGTAGGTACACCATATATTTT.

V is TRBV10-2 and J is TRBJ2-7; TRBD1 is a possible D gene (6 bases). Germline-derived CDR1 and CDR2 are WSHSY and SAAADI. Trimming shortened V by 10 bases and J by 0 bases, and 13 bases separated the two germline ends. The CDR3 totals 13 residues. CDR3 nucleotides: TGCGCCACTAGAGGGGGATCCTCCTACGAGCAGTACTTC. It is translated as CATRGGSSYEQYF.

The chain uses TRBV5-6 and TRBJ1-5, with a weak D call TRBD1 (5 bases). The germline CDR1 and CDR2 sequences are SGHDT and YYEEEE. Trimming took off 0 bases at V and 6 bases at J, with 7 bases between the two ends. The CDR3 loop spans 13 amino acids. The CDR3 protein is CASSLGGGQPQHF. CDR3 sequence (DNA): TGTGCCAGCAGCTTGGGGGGCGGTCAGCCCCAGCATTTT.

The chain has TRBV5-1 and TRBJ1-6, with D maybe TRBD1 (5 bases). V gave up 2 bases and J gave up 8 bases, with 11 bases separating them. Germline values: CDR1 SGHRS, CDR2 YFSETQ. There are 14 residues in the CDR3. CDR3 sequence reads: CASSFWGRDSPLHF. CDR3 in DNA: TGCGCCAGCAGCTTCTGGGGGAGGGATTCACCCCTCCACTTT.

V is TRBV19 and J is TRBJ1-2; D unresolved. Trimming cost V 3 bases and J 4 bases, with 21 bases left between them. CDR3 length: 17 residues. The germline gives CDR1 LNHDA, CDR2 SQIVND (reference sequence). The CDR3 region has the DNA TGTGCCAGTAGTATTTATAACAGACCATTGATAAGCTATGGCTACACCTTC. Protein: CASSIYNRPLISYGYTF.

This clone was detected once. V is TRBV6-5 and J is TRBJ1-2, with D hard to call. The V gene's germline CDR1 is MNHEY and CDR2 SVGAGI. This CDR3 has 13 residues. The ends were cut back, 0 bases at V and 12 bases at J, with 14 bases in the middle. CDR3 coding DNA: TGTGCCAGCAGTTACTCGAAGGGAATCGGGGACACCTTC. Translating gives CASSYSKGIGDTF.

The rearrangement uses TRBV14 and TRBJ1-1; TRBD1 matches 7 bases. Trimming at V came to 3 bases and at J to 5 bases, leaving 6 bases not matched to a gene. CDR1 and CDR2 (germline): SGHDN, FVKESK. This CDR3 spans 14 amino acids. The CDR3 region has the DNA TGTGCCAGCAGCCATATAACAGGGGAGACTGAAGCTTTCTTT. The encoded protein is CASSHITGETEAFF.

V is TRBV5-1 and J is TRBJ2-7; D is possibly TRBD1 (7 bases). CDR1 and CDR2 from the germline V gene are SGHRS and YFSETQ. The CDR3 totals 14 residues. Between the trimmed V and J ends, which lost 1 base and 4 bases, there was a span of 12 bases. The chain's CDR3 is CASSLRAGGYEQYF. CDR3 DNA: TGCGCCAGCAGCTTGAGGGCAGGGGGGTACGAGCAGTACTTC.

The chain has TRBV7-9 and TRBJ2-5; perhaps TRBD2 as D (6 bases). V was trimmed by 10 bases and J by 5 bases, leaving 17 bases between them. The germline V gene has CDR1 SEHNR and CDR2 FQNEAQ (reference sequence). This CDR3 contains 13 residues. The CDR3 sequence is CAIRGEGGETQYF. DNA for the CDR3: TGTGCCATCCGGGGTGAAGGAGGGGAGACCCAGTACTTC.

The CDR3: CASNYGVSGRGGEQYF. The DNA of the CDR3 is TGTGCCAGTAATTATGGGGTGAGCGGGAGAGGTGGCGAGCAGTACTTC. This sequence joins TRBV19 and TRBJ2-7; 8 nucleotides align to TRBD2. The CDR3 is 16 residues long. V trimming: 7 bases; J trimming: 6 bases; junction bases outside the gene matches: 17. Germline V gene data show CDR1 as LNHDA and CDR2 as SQIVND (reference sequence).

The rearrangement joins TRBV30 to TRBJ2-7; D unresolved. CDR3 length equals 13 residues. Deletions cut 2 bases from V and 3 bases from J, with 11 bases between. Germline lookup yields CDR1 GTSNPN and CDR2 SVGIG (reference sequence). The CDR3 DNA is TGTGCCTGGAGTCTAATTTCGGGCTACGAGCAGTACTTC. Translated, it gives CAWSLISGYEQYF.

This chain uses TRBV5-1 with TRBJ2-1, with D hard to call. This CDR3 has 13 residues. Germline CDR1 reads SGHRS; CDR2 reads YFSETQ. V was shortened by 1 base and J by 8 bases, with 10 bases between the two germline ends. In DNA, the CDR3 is TGCGCCAGCAGCTTGAACTGGGGATATGAGCAGTTCTTC. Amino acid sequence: CASSLNWGYEQFF.

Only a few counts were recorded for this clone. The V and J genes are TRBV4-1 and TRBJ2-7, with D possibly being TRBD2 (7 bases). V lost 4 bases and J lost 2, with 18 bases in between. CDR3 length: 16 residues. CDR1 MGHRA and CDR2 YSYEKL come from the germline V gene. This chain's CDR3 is CASSPGQPGGPYEQYF. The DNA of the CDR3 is TGCGCCAGCAGCCCAGGACAGCCGGGGGGCCCCTACGAGCAGTACTTC.

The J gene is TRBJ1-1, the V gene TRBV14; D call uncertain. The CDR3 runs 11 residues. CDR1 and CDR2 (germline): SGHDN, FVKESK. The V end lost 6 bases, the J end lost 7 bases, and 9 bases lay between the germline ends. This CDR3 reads CASSRGVEAFF. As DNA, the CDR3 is TGTGCCAGCAGTCGTGGGGTTGAAGCTTTCTTT.

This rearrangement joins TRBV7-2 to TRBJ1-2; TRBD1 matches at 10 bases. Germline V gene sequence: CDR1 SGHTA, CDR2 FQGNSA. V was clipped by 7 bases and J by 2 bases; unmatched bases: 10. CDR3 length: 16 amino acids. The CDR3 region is CASNLGRTGGNYGYTF. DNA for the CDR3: TGTGCCAGCAATCTGGGTCGGACAGGGGGGAACTATGGCTACACCTTC.

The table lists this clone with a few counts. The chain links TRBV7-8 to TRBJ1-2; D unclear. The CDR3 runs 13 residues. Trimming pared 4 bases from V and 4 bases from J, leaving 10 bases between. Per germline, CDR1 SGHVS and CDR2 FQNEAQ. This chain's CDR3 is CASSSGTFYGYTF. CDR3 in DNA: TGTGCCAGCAGCTCCGGCACCTTCTATGGCTACACCTTC.

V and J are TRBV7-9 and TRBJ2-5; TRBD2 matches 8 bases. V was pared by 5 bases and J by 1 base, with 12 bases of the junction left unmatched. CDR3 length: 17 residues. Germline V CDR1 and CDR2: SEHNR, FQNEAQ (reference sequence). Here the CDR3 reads CASSKGVQRGPQETQYF. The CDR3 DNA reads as TGTGCCAGCAGCAAGGGCGTGCAGCGGGGGCCCCAAGAGACCCAGTACTTC.

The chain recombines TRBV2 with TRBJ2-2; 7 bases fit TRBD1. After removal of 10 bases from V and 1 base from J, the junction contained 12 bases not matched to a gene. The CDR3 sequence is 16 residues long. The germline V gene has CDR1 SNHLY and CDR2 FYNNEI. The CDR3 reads CATPTGPNRNTGELFF. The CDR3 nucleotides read TGTGCCACTCCGACAGGGCCCAACAGGAACACCGGGGAGCTGTTTTTT.

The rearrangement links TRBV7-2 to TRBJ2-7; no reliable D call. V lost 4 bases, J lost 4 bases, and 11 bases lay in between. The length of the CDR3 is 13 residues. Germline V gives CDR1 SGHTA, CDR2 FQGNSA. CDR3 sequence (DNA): TGTGCCAGCAGCTCACCTGATCGGTACGAGCAGTACTTC. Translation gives CASSSPDRYEQYF.

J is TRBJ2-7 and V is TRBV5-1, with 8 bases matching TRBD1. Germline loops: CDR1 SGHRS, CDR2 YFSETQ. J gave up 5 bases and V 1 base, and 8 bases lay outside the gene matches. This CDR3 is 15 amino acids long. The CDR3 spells CASSLLQGAIDEQYF. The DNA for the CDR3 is TGCGCCAGCAGCTTGTTGCAGGGGGCGATCGACGAGCAGTACTTC. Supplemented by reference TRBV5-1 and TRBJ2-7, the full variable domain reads KAGVTQTPRYLIKTRGQQVTLSCSPISGHRSVSWYQQTPGQGLQFLFEYFSETQRNKGNFPGRFSGRQFSNSRSEMNVSTLELGDSALYLCASSLLQGAIDEQYFGPGTRLTVT.

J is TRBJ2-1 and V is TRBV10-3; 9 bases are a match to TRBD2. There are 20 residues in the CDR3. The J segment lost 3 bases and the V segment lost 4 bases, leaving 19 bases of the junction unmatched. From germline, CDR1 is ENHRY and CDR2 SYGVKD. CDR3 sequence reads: CAISGAPGLAGTGGYNEQFF. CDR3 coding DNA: TGTGCCATCAGTGGAGCTCCGGGACTAGCCGGGACGGGGGGCTACAATGAGCAGTTCTTC.

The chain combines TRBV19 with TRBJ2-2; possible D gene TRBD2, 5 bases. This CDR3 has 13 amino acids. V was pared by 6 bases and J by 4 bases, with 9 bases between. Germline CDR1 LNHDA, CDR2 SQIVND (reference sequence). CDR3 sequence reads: CASRRDLTGELFF. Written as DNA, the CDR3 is TGTGCCAGTAGGAGGGATCTCACCGGGGAGCTGTTTTTT.

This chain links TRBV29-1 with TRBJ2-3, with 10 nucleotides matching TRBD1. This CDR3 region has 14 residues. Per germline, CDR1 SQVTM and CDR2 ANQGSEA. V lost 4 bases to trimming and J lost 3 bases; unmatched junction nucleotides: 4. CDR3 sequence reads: CSVVDRGRTDTQYF. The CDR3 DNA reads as TGCAGCGTTGTTGACAGGGGGCGGACAGATACGCAGTATTTT.